This T cell receptor beta chain was sequenced for a study of T cell repertoires in cytomegalovirus infection. The overall study: Indicated by public TCR beta signatures were CMV infection and matching HLA type. General study points: The ex vivo response was dominated by HLA-C-restricted CMV-specific TCR beta clonotypes.

TCRdb called the reads again in MiXCR, with one record for every CDR3 protein. The data hold under 800,000 distinct CDR3 sequences, with approximately 24% observed a single time. The V gene lost 1 base and the J gene lost 6 bases, with 13 bases spanning the gap. The germline V gene encodes CDR1 SGHVT and CDR2 SQSDAQ. This CDR3 has 14 amino acids. This clonotype was seen at least ten times. Its antigen is not known. The receptor was isolated from a human donor in good health (CMV status not recorded). Some clones in this sample may be carry-over from other donors' samples. The material sequenced was CD8+ T cells from PBMCs. The rearrangement uses TRBV7-4 and TRBJ2-7; possible D gene TRBD2, 6 bases. In DNA form, the CDR3 reads TGTGCCAGCAGCTTAGAGACCCGGGGGATCGAGCAGTACGTC. This translates into CASSLETRGIEQYV.